This TCR beta chain stems from a study of cytomegalovirus exposure and HLA in healthy donors. Study-level findings and limits: A later analysis reportedly identified an Asian-associated ancestry cluster as carrying fewer N-insertions than the 666-donor mean. The likely explanation for a cluster of highly shared sequence variants was sequencing artifact. In an earlier analysis, most TCR beta V segments were productive about 87% or about 30% of the time.

Concerning this clone: Its antigen remains unidentified.

The germline gives CDR1 SGDLS, CDR2 YYNGEE. Trimming at V came to 2 bases and at J to 4 bases, leaving 5 bases not matched to a gene. This CDR3 has 15 residues. Primers for the PCR totalled 60 Vbeta and 13 Jbeta. Repertoires were generated with immunoSEQ multiplex PCR, while TCRdb's copy carries only in-frame clones and drops some. The table has some 130,000 clones, around 77% seen once; the top ten hold 2% to 2.5%. Sample: PBMCs. The chain combines TRBV9 with TRBJ1-4; 7 bases align to TRBD1. The clonotype was recovered from a man aged 25 to 40 in good health and CMV-seronegative. The CDR3 sequence: CASSVGTVYNEKLFF. CDR3 in DNA: TGTGCCAGCAGCGTTGGGACAGTTTATAATGAAAAACTGTTTTTT.